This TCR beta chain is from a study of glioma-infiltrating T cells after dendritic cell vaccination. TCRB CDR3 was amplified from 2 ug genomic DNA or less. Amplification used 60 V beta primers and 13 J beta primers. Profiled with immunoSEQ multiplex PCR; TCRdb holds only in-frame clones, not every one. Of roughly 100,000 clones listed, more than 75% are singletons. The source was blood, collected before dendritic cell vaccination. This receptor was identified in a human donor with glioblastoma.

DNA for the CDR3: TGCGCCAGCAGCCAAGATAGAAGCGGGAGGGCCGCAGATACGCAGTATTTT. Translated, it gives CASSQDRSGRAADTQYF. The chain has TRBV4-3 and TRBJ2-3, with 10 bases identical to TRBD2. V lost 0 bases, J lost 4 bases, and 7 bases stayed unmatched. The CDR3 is 17 residues long. CDR1 is LGHNA, CDR2 YSLEER, per germline.